This TCR beta chain was observed in a study of blood T cell repertoires in COVID-19. Study background: Samples of COVID-19 (acute and convalescent) were obtained from the United States, Italy and Spain. From T cells, B-cell-depleted T cells, or PBMCs came the material, which was cDNA or gDNA.

Measured with immunoSEQ multiplex PCR; TCRdb has only the in-frame clones, and not every one. This repertoire shows about 350,000 clones, roughly 89% found once; its top ten account for roughly 4%. The Seattle site enrolled patients during active infection and followed them longitudinally. Trimming shortened V by 4 bases and J by 1 base, and 19 bases separated the two germline ends. Germline V gene sequence: CDR1 MGHRA, CDR2 YSYEKL. CDR3 length: 17 residues. This TCR derives from a woman aged 60 to 75 with COVID-19, enrolled during active disease. Specimen: peripheral blood. The rearrangement uses TRBV4-1 and TRBJ1-2; D is ambiguous. CDR3 region: CASSPRGSGRNNYGYTF. The CDR3 region has the DNA TGCGCCAGCAGCCCGCGAGGTAGCGGGAGAAATAACTATGGCTACACCTTC.